Below are 27 T cell receptor beta chains sequenced from a single sample in a study of cytomegalovirus exposure and HLA in healthy donors. In the PCR, 60 Vbeta and 13 Jbeta primers were used. Repertoires were generated with immunoSEQ multiplex PCR, while TCRdb's copy carries only in-frame clones and drops some. This sample has 170,000 or so clones; about 79% occur once, and the top ten carry around 6%. The sample taken for sequencing was PBMCs. These receptors originate from a man in his fifties or sixties in good health and CMV-seropositive.

This chain uses TRBV21-1 with TRBJ2-6; the table's TRBD1 call for D was not verified on the DNA. TRBV21-1 is a documented pseudogene. This CDR3 is built from 20 residues. As DNA, the CDR3 is TGTGCCAGCAGCAAACGGCCAGGCCGAAATGTCTGCTCTGGGGCCAACGTCCTGACTTTC. It yields the protein CASSKRPGRNVCSGANVLTF.

The rearrangement uses TRBV6-5 and TRBJ2-7; D perhaps matches TRBD2 (5 bases). Trimming stripped 5 bases from V and 4 bases from J, with 18 bases between. From germline, CDR1 is MNHEY and CDR2 SVGAGI. This CDR3 is 15 amino acids long. The CDR3 DNA reads TGTGCCAGCAGTCAGCAGACCGGCGGGTTTTACGAGCAGTACGTC. Translated: CASSQQTGGFYEQYV.

The chain couples TRBV5-4 to TRBJ1-6, with D uncertain. Trimming shortened V by 1 base and J by 7 bases, and 12 bases separated the two germline ends. Germline CDR1 is SGHNT and CDR2 is YYREEE (reference sequence). The CDR3 has 15 amino acids. The DNA of the CDR3 is TGTGCCAGCAGCTTGAGCTTAACCCCAAATTCACCCCTCCACTTT. Protein product: CASSLSLTPNSPLHF. The full variable domain, with the rest looked up from reference TRBV5-4 and TRBJ1-6, is ETGVTQSPTHLIKTRGQQVTLRCSSQSGHNTVSWYQQALGQGPQFIFQYYREEENGRGNFPPRFSGLQFPNYSSELNVNALELDDSALYLCASSLSLTPNSPLHFGNGTRLTVT.

The CDR3 DNA sequence: TGTGCCAGCAGCTCGACTTACACAGATACGCAGTATTTT. Translating gives CASSSTYTDTQYF. The rearrangement uses TRBV11-2 and TRBJ2-3; no reliable D call. CDR1 is SGHAT and CDR2 is FQNNGV in the germline V gene. Between the trimmed V and J ends, which lost 4 bases and 2 bases, there was a span of 7 bases. CDR3 length: 13 residues. The full variable domain, its missing parts supplied by reference TRBV11-2 and TRBJ2-3, is EAGVAQSPRYKIIEKRQSVAFWCNPISGHATLYWYQQILGQGPKLLIQFQNNGVVDDSQLPKDRFSAERLKGVDSTLKIQPAKLEDSAVYLCASSSTYTDTQYFGPGTRLTVL.

The chain carries TRBV29-1 and TRBJ2-5; the D is unclear. Trimming left V 3 bases short and J 2 bases short, with 13 bases between. Germline loops: CDR1 SQVTM, CDR2 ANQGSEA. The CDR3 totals 14 residues. The CDR3 protein is CSVEQVARQETQYF. CDR3 sequence (DNA): TGCAGCGTTGAGCAGGTTGCAAGGCAAGAGACCCAGTACTTC.

The V call is TRBV6-1, the J call TRBJ2-4; D is possibly TRBD2 (5 bases). This CDR3 has 21 amino acids. Germline CDR1 reads MNHNS; CDR2 reads SASEGT. V dropped 2 bases and J dropped 1 base, with 27 bases sitting between them. The chain's CDR3 is CASSERVLFSKRELAKNIQYF. DNA of the CDR3: TGTGCCAGCAGTGAAAGGGTCTTGTTCTCGAAGAGGGAACTCGCCAAAAACATTCAGTACTTC.

This clone showed up just a few times. The V and J genes are TRBV5-1 and TRBJ2-5; 10 bases agree with TRBD1. Germline-derived CDR1 and CDR2 are SGHRS and YFSETQ. V trimming: 4 bases; J trimming: 4 bases; junction bases outside the gene matches: 1. This CDR3 has 13 residues. The CDR3: CASSRDRGETQYF. As DNA, the CDR3 is TGCGCCAGCAGCCGGGACAGGGGAGAGACCCAGTACTTC.

V usage is TRBV7-3 and J usage is TRBJ1-1, with D hard to call. The ends were cut back, 2 bases at V and 8 bases at J, with 12 bases in the middle. Per germline, CDR1 SGHTA and CDR2 FQGTGA. The CDR3 is 13 residues long. The CDR3 DNA sequence: TGTGCCAGCAGCTTAGGGAGTGTGGGGGAAGCTTTCTTT. Residues: CASSLGSVGEAFF.

V and J are TRBV5-5 and TRBJ1-1, with 7 bases that match TRBD1. The junction had 2 bases not matched to a gene; V was cut back by 3 bases and J by 0 bases. This CDR3 has 14 amino acids. From germline, CDR1 is SGHKS and CDR2 YYEKEE (reference sequence). CDR3 amino acids: CASSWDSMNTEAFF. The CDR3, as DNA: TGTGCCAGCAGCTGGGACAGCATGAACACTGAAGCTTTCTTT.

The CDR3 loop reads CATQGSGSGSYEQYV. As DNA, the CDR3 is TGTGCCACACAAGGAAGCGGGAGTGGGTCCTACGAGCAGTACGTC. The rearrangement joins TRBV10-3 to TRBJ2-7; 8 nucleotides match TRBD2. This CDR3 comprises 15 residues. Per germline, CDR1 ENHRY and CDR2 SYGVKD. V lost 10 bases, J lost 1 base, and 12 bases stayed unmatched.

The rearrangement uses TRBV28 and TRBJ1-2, with a weak D call TRBD1 (5 bases). With 5 bases removed from V and 4 bases from J, the gap between germline ends came to 17 bases. CDR3 length: 15 amino acids. Germline V gene lookup returns CDR1 MDHEN and CDR2 SYDVKM. CDR3 loop: CASSIPTVYPYGYTF. The CDR3 DNA reads TGTGCCAGCAGTATACCGACAGTTTACCCCTATGGCTACACCTTC.

The J gene is TRBJ1-4, the V gene TRBV6-5; no definite D call. Per the germline V gene, CDR1 is MNHEY and CDR2 is SVGAGI. The CDR3 extends over 15 amino acids. V was pared by 5 bases and J by 5 bases, with 15 bases between. The CDR3 region is CASSPESGRNEKLFF. The CDR3 DNA reads TGTGCCAGCAGTCCCGAGAGTGGGCGAAATGAAAAACTGTTTTTT.

The chain couples TRBV28 to TRBJ1-4, with TRBD1 matching over 8 bases. CDR1 is MDHEN and CDR2 is SYDVKM in the germline V gene. V dropped 1 base and J dropped 6; count of bases not matched to a gene: 4. CDR3 length equals 15 residues. CDR3 amino acids: CASSLSGQGDEKLFF. The CDR3 DNA is TGTGCCAGCAGTTTATCCGGACAGGGTGATGAAAAACTGTTTTTT.

V usage is TRBV11-1 and J usage is TRBJ2-7; 7 nucleotides align to TRBD2. V lost 3 bases and J lost 2; bases outside the gene matches: 4. CDR1 and CDR2 (germline): SGHAT, FQDESV (reference sequence). The CDR3 loop spans 14 amino acids. This CDR3 is CASSLGGGPYEQYV. CDR3 nucleotides: TGTGCCAGCAGCTTGGGGGGAGGGCCCTACGAGCAGTACGTC.

This clone was seen a few times. The chain joins TRBV27 to TRBJ2-5, with D perhaps TRBD1 (6 bases). Per germline, CDR1 MNHEY and CDR2 SMNVEV (reference sequence). Trimming left V 5 bases short and J 3 bases short, with 16 bases between. CDR3 length equals 15 residues. In DNA form, the CDR3 reads TGTGCCAGCAGTAAACAGGGCCCTTTAAAAGAGACCCAGTACTTC. It codes for CASSKQGPLKETQYF.

The J gene is TRBJ2-3, the V gene TRBV10-2; possible D gene TRBD2, 5 bases. The CDR3 spans 16 residues. Germline CDR1 WSHSY, CDR2 SAAADI. The V gene lost 7 bases and the J gene lost 4 bases, with 21 bases spanning the gap. The CDR3 region is CASTRGMSRGADTQYF. The CDR3 region has the DNA TGCGCCAGCACCCGGGGAATGTCCCGCGGCGCAGATACGCAGTATTTT.

The chain has TRBV7-9 and TRBJ1-4; D might be TRBD1 (6 bases). This CDR3 region has 15 residues. V gave up 0 bases and J gave up 5 bases, with 10 bases separating them. The germline V gene encodes CDR1 SEHNR and CDR2 FQNEAQ (reference sequence). Here the CDR3 reads CASSLASQGNEKLFF. CDR3 nucleotides: TGTGCCAGCAGCTTAGCGTCACAGGGCAATGAAAAACTGTTTTTT.

The chain employs TRBV6-1 and TRBJ1-1; 7 bases map to TRBD1. Looked up from germline, CDR1 is MNHNS and CDR2 is SASEGT. This CDR3 is built from 13 residues. The junction had 4 bases not matched to a gene; V was cut back by 5 bases and J by 4 bases. As DNA, the CDR3 is TGTGCCAGCAGTATGGGACAGCTCACTGAAGCTTTCTTT. Translated: CASSMGQLTEAFF.

This chain connects TRBV27 to TRBJ2-7; tentative D call: TRBD1 (5 bases). Germline V gene sequence: CDR1 MNHEY, CDR2 SMNVEV (reference sequence). The CDR3 loop spans 14 amino acids. Trimming took 3 bases from V and 0 from J, leaving 9 bases between them. The CDR3 here is CASSFAGSSYEQYF. CDR3 coding DNA: TGTGCCAGCAGTTTCGCAGGGTCCTCCTACGAGCAGTACTTC.

This chain uses TRBV5-1 with TRBJ2-5, with D possibly matching TRBD2 (6 bases). The CDR3 totals 15 residues. In germline, CDR1 is SGHRS, CDR2 YFSETQ. V gave up 7 bases and J gave up 9 bases, with 25 bases separating them. The CDR3 DNA sequence: TGCGCCAGCGGTTCCGGGACCACGGTTGGAGGGGCCCAGTACTTC. Translating it yields CASGSGTTVGGAQYF.

The gene calls are TRBV9 and TRBJ1-6; D not certain. This CDR3 spans 14 amino acids. Looked up from germline, CDR1 is SGDLS and CDR2 is YYNGEE. Trimming stripped 3 bases from V and 9 bases from J, with 13 bases between. The CDR3 DNA sequence: TGTGCCAGCAGCGAGGCGGCGTTTGCTTCACCCCTCCACTTT. It encodes CASSEAAFASPLHF.

The rearrangement joins TRBV6-1 to TRBJ2-5; D is undetermined. V was shortened by 3 bases and J by 6 bases, with 5 bases between the two germline ends. This CDR3 spans 11 amino acids. Germline values: CDR1 MNHNS, CDR2 SASEGT. CDR3 nucleotides: TGTGCCAGCAGTGAGAGTCAGACCCAGTACTTC. Translated, it gives CASSESQTQYF.

This chain links TRBV18 with TRBJ1-5; 7 bases are a match to TRBD1. Germline CDR1 KGHSH, CDR2 LQKENI. V was clipped by 5 bases and J by 0 bases; unmatched bases: 16. The CDR3 is 19 residues long. The CDR3 reads CASSTGGTERVNSNQPQHF. The DNA for the CDR3 is TGTGCCAGCTCAACGGGTGGGACAGAGAGAGTAAATAGCAATCAGCCCCAGCATTTT.

This chain joins TRBV18 and TRBJ2-1; D possibly corresponds to TRBD2 (5 bases). V lost 0 bases and J 4 bases, leaving 16 bases between the germline ends. The CDR3 contains 17 residues. Germline CDR1 KGHSH, CDR2 LQKENI. The CDR3 region is CASSPPGFSSAYNEQFF. The CDR3 DNA reads as TGTGCCAGCTCACCACCGGGTTTTAGTAGCGCGTACAATGAGCAGTTCTTC. The whole variable domain, remainder taken from reference TRBV18 and TRBJ2-1, is NAGVMQNPRHLVRRRGQEARLRCSPMKGHSHVYWYRQLPEEGLKFMVYLQKENIIDESGMPKERFSAEFPKEGPSILRIQQVVRGDSAAYFCASSPPGFSSAYNEQFFGPGTRLTVL.

This clone was seen a handful of times. The chain is built from TRBV4-1 and TRBJ2-1, with TRBD1 matching 10 bases. This CDR3 is built from 16 residues. Germline CDR1 MGHRA, CDR2 YSYEKL. Trimming cost V 4 bases and J 3 bases; bases outside gene matches: 6. Here the CDR3 DNA reads TGCGCCAGCAGCCCTCGGACAGGGGGTTTCTACAATGAGCAGTTCTTC. This gives the protein CASSPRTGGFYNEQFF.

This chain links TRBV6-1 with TRBJ1-1; D may be TRBD1 (5 bases). This CDR3 has 14 amino acids. Germline CDR1 MNHNS, CDR2 SASEGT. V lost 6 bases and J lost 4, with 15 bases in between. The CDR3 DNA follows: TGTGCCAGCAGGGCTCCTCAGGGCCTCACTGAAGCTTTCTTT. Translation: CASRAPQGLTEAFF.

The chain links TRBV5-1 to TRBJ1-4, with no clear D. This CDR3 is built from 14 residues. Trimming removed 2 bases from V and 8 bases from J, with 13 bases in between. Germline values: CDR1 SGHRS, CDR2 YFSETQ. The CDR3 reads CASSLMGDREKLFF. The CDR3 coding sequence is TGCGCCAGCAGCTTAATGGGAGATCGAGAAAAACTGTTTTTT. Full variable domain (rest looked up from reference TRBV5-1 and TRBJ1-4): KAGVTQTPRYLIKTRGQQVTLSCSPISGHRSVSWYQQTPGQGLQFLFEYFSETQRNKGNFPGRFSGRQFSNSRSEMNVSTLELGDSALYLCASSLMGDREKLFFGSGTQLSVL.